This is a list of T cell receptor beta chains from one sample in a study of blood T cell repertoires in COVID-19. Method: immunoSEQ multiplex PCR; TCRdb's copy keeps in-frame clones and lacks some. The table has roughly 220,000 clones, 80% to 90% seen once. Sequenced sample: PBMCs or T cells enriched from blood (not recorded which). The receptors shown here come from a woman aged 18-29 years in a cohort exposed to, infected with or recovered from COVID-19 (not recorded which). The CDR3 runs from the conserved cysteine through the conserved F or W. D genes are given only for firm matches. Size values are once, few and many counts, or a class for expanded clones, and some rows have none.

D: NA; size: NA; V: TRBV18; J: TRBJ1-1; DNA: TGTGCCAGCTCAGGGGGCGGGCTCATGAACACTGAAGCTTTCTTT; CDR3: CASSGGGLMNTEAFF
D: NA; size: NA; V: TRBV2; J: TRBJ1-2; DNA: TGTGCCAGCAGGCCTCCAGGGGATGGCTACACCTTC; CDR3: CASRPPGDGYTF
D: TRBD2; size: few; V: TRBV30; J: TRBJ2-3; DNA: TGTGCCTGGACTAAGGGAGCGGGAGAAACAGATACGCAGTATTTT; CDR3: CAWTKGAGETDTQYF
D: NA; size: NA; V: TRBV19; J: TRBJ1-5; DNA: TGTGCCAGTAGTGTAACAGGAGATCAGCCCCAGCATTTT; CDR3: CASSVTGDQPQHF
D: TRBD1; size: NA; V: TRBV2; J: TRBJ1-1; DNA: TGTGCCAGCAGTGGGACAGGGGTTAGTGAAGCTTTCTTT; CDR3: CASSGTGVSEAFF
D: TRBD1; size: once; V: TRBV11-2; J: TRBJ1-6; DNA: TGTGCCAGCAGCTTAGGGCGGACAGGAGATTCACCCCTCCACTTT; CDR3: CASSLGRTGDSPLHF
D: TRBD1; size: NA; V: TRBV19; J: TRBJ1-2; DNA: TGTGCCAGTAGGCCTACAGGGGACAACTATGGCTACACCTTC; CDR3: CASRPTGDNYGYTF
D: TRBD2; size: NA; V: TRBV11-2; J: TRBJ2-7; DNA: TGTGCCAGCAGCTTTCCTTCTAGCGGACTAAGGACCTACGAGCAGTACTTC; CDR3: CASSFPSSGLRTYEQYF
D: TRBD1; size: NA; V: TRBV27; J: TRBJ2-5; DNA: TGTGCCAGCAGTCTTAGGGGGCGGTGGGAGACCCAGTACTTC; CDR3: CASSLRGRWETQYF
D: TRBD2; size: NA; V: TRBV2; J: TRBJ2-5; DNA: TGTGCCAGCAGTGTAGCGGACGGGGGGGAGACCCAGTACTTC; CDR3: CASSVADGGETQYF
D: NA; size: NA; V: TRBV6-7; J: TRBJ1-5; DNA: TGTGCCAGCATTAAGGGCGGGCAGCCCCAGCATTTT; CDR3: CASIKGGQPQHF
D: TRBD1; size: NA; V: TRBV11-3; J: TRBJ2-3; DNA: TGTGCCAGCAGCTTTGTGGCAGGGGGAACAGATACGCAGTATTTT; CDR3: CASSFVAGGTDTQYF
D: TRBD1; size: NA; V: TRBV5-1; J: TRBJ2-5; DNA: TGCGCCAGCAGCGCACCGGGACAGGGGGACGGAGAGACCCAGTACTTC; CDR3: CASSAPGQGDGETQYF
D: NA; size: NA; V: TRBV25-1; J: TRBJ1-4; DNA: TGTGCCAGCAGTGACCACAGTGCAACTAATGAAAAACTGTTTTTT; CDR3: CASSDHSATNEKLFF
D: TRBD1; size: NA; V: TRBV19; J: TRBJ2-5; DNA: TGTGCCAGTAGTCAGGGGGCACAAGAGACCCAGTACTTC; CDR3: CASSQGAQETQYF
D: NA; size: NA; V: TRBV9; J: TRBJ1-2; DNA: TGTGCCAGCAGCGTAGAGGAGGGAAGCTATGGCTACACCTTC; CDR3: CASSVEEGSYGYTF
D: NA; size: few; V: TRBV14; J: TRBJ1-1; DNA: TGTGCCAGCAGCTTTTCCTCGAACACTGAAGCTTTCTTT; CDR3: CASSFSSNTEAFF
D: NA; size: NA; V: TRBV7-3; J: TRBJ1-1; DNA: TGTGCCAGCAGCCCCGGGGGGGGCACCACTGAAGCTTTCTTT; CDR3: CASSPGGGTTEAFF
D: NA; size: NA; V: TRBV9; J: TRBJ1-1; DNA: TGTGCCAGCAGCGTAGTGACATCCTCAAGTGAAGCTTTCTTT; CDR3: CASSVVTSSSEAFF
D: NA; size: NA; V: TRBV3-1/TRBV3-2; J: TRBJ2-1; DNA: TGTGCCAGCAGCCAACCCCAGGGTAGGGCACGAAATGAGCAGTTCTTC; CDR3: CASSQPQGRARNEQFF
D: NA; size: once; V: TRBV12-3/TRBV12-4; J: TRBJ1-4; DNA: TGTGCCAGCAGCCCTTGGACTCGGGGGCTGTTTTTT; CDR3: CASSPWTRGLFF
D: NA; size: NA; V: TRBV6-1; J: TRBJ2-6; DNA: TGTGCCAGCAGTGAGAGGGATTCTGGGGCCAACGTCCTGACTTTC; CDR3: CASSERDSGANVLTF
D: TRBD1; size: NA; V: TRBV6-1; J: TRBJ2-1; DNA: TGTGCCAGCAGTGAAGGGGGACAGGGGGGTAATGAGCAGTTCTTC; CDR3: CASSEGGQGGNEQFF
D: TRBD2; size: NA; V: TRBV7-9; J: TRBJ2-1; DNA: TGTGCCAGCAGCTTAGCGGAGTCTAGCGGGAGAAAGAATGAGCAGTTCTTC; CDR3: CASSLAESSGRKNEQFF
D: NA; size: NA; V: TRBV7-3; J: TRBJ1-2; DNA: TGTGCCAGCAGCAATAACCAGGGTAATGGCTACACCTTC; CDR3: CASSNNQGNGYTF
D: NA; size: NA; V: TRBV29-1; J: TRBJ1-1; DNA: TGCAGCGTCCCACAGGTAATGAACACTGAAGCTTTCTTT; CDR3: CSVPQVMNTEAFF
D: NA; size: NA; V: TRBV6-1; J: TRBJ2-7; DNA: TGTGCCAGCAGTGATTCTTCGAGTTACGAGCAGTACTTC; CDR3: CASSDSSSYEQYF
D: NA; size: NA; V: TRBV6-5; J: TRBJ1-1; DNA: TGTGCCAGCAGGCGACAGGACACTGAAGCTTTCTTT; CDR3: CASRRQDTEAFF